These 28 T cell receptor beta chains were sequenced from one sample in a study of read filtering for tumor transcriptome and immune sequencing. This library used about 360 ng RNA and molecular barcoded adaptors spanning alpha/delta and beta/gamma chains. A single record per CDR3 protein comes from TCRdb applying MiXCR to the reads. The sample yields about 46,000 distinct CDR3 sequences, 10% to 15% seen once. Input material: a population of CD138-negative cells sorted from bone marrow. Source of these receptors: a donor aged 40 or over with multiple myeloma.

In the case of this clonotype: A far larger clone lies a single base away; this is likely a read error. This rearrangement joins TRBV6-2 or TRBV6-3 to TRBJ1-1; D not resolved. V was cut by 6 bases and J by 4 bases, with 15 bases left in between. This CDR3 is 14 amino acids long. CDR1 is MNHEY, CDR2 SVGEGT, per germline. CDR3 region: CASSSASVGTEAFF. The CDR3 region has the DNA TGTGCCAGCAGCTCGGCTTCGGTCGGCACTGAAGCTTTCTTT.

This clonotype was detected many times. The chain joins TRBV7-2 to TRBJ2-1, with 8 nucleotides matching TRBD2. Germline lookup yields CDR1 SGHTA and CDR2 FQGNSA. CDR3 length: 15 residues. Germline trimming cut 1 base from V and 7 bases from J; bases unmatched to any gene: 6. The CDR3 loop is CASSLVSTSGNEQFF. For the CDR3, the DNA is TGTGCCAGCAGCTTAGTGAGTACTAGCGGTAATGAGCAGTTCTTC.

This clonotype was recorded at least ten times. The gene calls are TRBV14 and TRBJ1-2, with D perhaps TRBD1 (6 bases). Trimming took off 2 bases at V and 7 bases at J, with 11 bases between the two ends. Looked up from germline, CDR1 is SGHDN and CDR2 is FVKESK. The CDR3 is 13 amino acids. The CDR3 DNA reads as TGTGCCAGCAGCCAAAGCAGGGGAACTGGCTACACCTTC. Translating gives CASSQSRGTGYTF.

This clonotype occurred many times. This chain uses TRBV11-2 with TRBJ1-1; D is possibly TRBD1 (5 bases). V was pared by 1 base and J by 0 bases, with 9 bases between. The germline V gene has CDR1 SGHAT and CDR2 FQNNGV. The CDR3 runs 15 residues. This CDR3 reads CASSLGQLMNTEAFF. CDR3 DNA sequence: TGTGCCAGCAGCTTAGGACAGCTCATGAACACTGAAGCTTTCTTT. The complete variable domain, with remaining parts taken from reference TRBV11-2 and TRBJ1-1, reads EAGVAQSPRYKIIEKRQSVAFWCNPISGHATLYWYQQILGQGPKLLIQFQNNGVVDDSQLPKDRFSAERLKGVDSTLKIQPAKLEDSAVYLCASSLGQLMNTEAFFGQGTRLTVV.

This clonotype was counted at least ten times. V is TRBV5-5 and J is TRBJ2-1, with 10 bases aligning to TRBD2. Looked up from germline, CDR1 is SGHKS and CDR2 is YYEKEE (reference sequence). Trimming at V came to 4 bases and at J to 7 bases, leaving 11 bases not matched to a gene. The CDR3 contains 16 residues. The chain's CDR3 is CASSPVAGGGLNEQFF. CDR3 coding DNA: TGTGCCAGCAGCCCGGTAGCGGGAGGTGGGCTAAATGAGCAGTTCTTC.

This clonotype has ten or more counts. This chain links TRBV6-5 with TRBJ2-3; no clear D gene. The V gene's germline CDR1 is MNHEY and CDR2 SVGAGI. V lost 2 bases to trimming and J lost 4 bases, with 13 bases between them. The CDR3 consists of 15 residues. CDR3 nucleotide sequence: TGTGCCAGCAGTTACGACCTCACGAGCGCAGATACGCAGTATTTT. The encoded protein is CASSYDLTSADTQYF.

The chain recombines TRBV3-1 with TRBJ1-3; D uncertain. Per the germline V gene, CDR1 is LGHDT and CDR2 is YNNKEL (reference sequence). The germline V and J ends were trimmed by 1 base and 8 bases, with 3 bases remaining between them. The CDR3 runs to 11 residues. The CDR3 protein is CASSQAYTIYF. The CDR3 bases are TGTGCCAGCAGCCAAGCTTACACCATATATTTT. The variable domain in full, with the rest retrieved from reference TRBV3-1 and TRBJ1-3, is DTAVSQTPKYLVTQMGNDKSIKCEQNLGHDTMYWYKQDSKKFLKIMFSYNNKELIINETVPNRFSPKSPDKAHLNLHINSLELGDSAVYFCASSQAYTIYFGEGSWLTVV.

This clonotype was recorded many times. The genes are TRBV28 and TRBJ2-3, with a possible D match to TRBD1 (6 bases). The ends were cut back, 6 bases at V and 3 bases at J, with 13 bases in the middle. From germline, CDR1 is MDHEN and CDR2 SYDVKM. The CDR3 runs 14 residues. DNA for the CDR3: TGTGCCAGCAGAACAGGGAAAAAGACAGATACGCAGTATTTT. Translating gives CASRTGKKTDTQYF.

To note about this clonotype: A read error may explain this, as a much larger clone is one base away. The chain recombines TRBV29-1 with TRBJ2-1; 7 bases are a match to TRBD1. CDR1 is SQVTM and CDR2 is ANQGSEA in the germline V gene. The CDR3 sequence is 14 residues long. CDR3 DNA sequence: TGCAGCGTTGAAGAGTGGAACAGGGGTAATGGGCAGTTCTTC. Protein: CSVEEWNRGNGQFF.

Points on this clonotype: Given a much more abundant clone one base away, this may be a read error. This chain connects TRBV7-9 to TRBJ2-1, with unresolved D. CDR1 SEHNR and CDR2 FQNEAQ come from the germline V gene (reference sequence). The V gene lost 8 bases and the J gene lost 8 bases, with 13 bases spanning the gap. This CDR3 is built from 12 residues. DNA for the CDR3: TGTGCCAGCGTCAAAGATCGGGATGAGCAGTTCTTC. It encodes CASVKDRDEQFF.

This clonotype was detected many times. This chain uses TRBV28 with TRBJ1-1, with D perhaps matching TRBD1 (5 bases). This CDR3 region has 18 residues. Germline CDR1 reads MDHEN; CDR2 reads SYDVKM. V was clipped by 1 base and J by 1 base, with 19 bases between them. The CDR3 loop is CASSLSGAVMGGNTEAFF. The DNA for the CDR3 is TGTGCCAGCAGTTTATCTGGGGCGGTGATGGGCGGGAACACTGAAGCTTTCTTT.

The V gene is TRBV30, the J gene TRBJ1-5; 7 nucleotides align to TRBD1. V lost 1 base to trimming and J lost 10 bases; unmatched junction nucleotides: 7. Germline V lookup: CDR1 GTSNPN, CDR2 SVGIG (reference sequence). The CDR3 has 13 residues. This CDR3 is CAWSGQGPSPQHF. The CDR3 coding sequence is TGTGCCTGGAGTGGACAGGGTCCCTCACCCCAGCATTTT.

Note on this clonotype: A much more abundant neighbour one base away suggests this may be a read error. The missing conserved phenylalanine or tryptophan at the end of this CDR3 makes a read error likely. The V and J genes are TRBV6-1 and TRBJ1-5; D perhaps matches TRBD1 (5 bases). Germline CDR1 is MNHNS and CDR2 is SASEGT. V was shortened by 3 bases and J by 3 bases, with 9 bases between the two germline ends. This CDR3 comprises 14 residues. CDR3 bases: TGTGCCAGCAGTGACCCGGGGACCAATCAGCCCCAGCATTCT. It is translated as CASSDPGTNQPQHS.

This clonotype was seen repeatedly, ten times or more. The V call is TRBV4-2, the J call TRBJ2-5; D not resolved. The length of the CDR3 is 13 residues. Germline V gene data show CDR1 as LGHNA and CDR2 as YNFKEQ. Trimming stripped 6 bases from V and 1 base from J, with 9 bases between. The CDR3 loop is CASSGPLQETQYF. The CDR3 coding sequence is TGTGCCAGCAGTGGACCGCTCCAAGAGACCCAGTACTTC.

This clonotype was recorded many times. The chain links TRBV2 to TRBJ2-5; a possible D gene is TRBD2 (5 bases). The length of the CDR3 is 15 residues. V was clipped by 3 bases and J by 1 base, with 12 bases between them. CDR1 is SNHLY, CDR2 FYNNEI, per germline. The CDR3 DNA sequence: TGTGCCAGCAGTGATGGAGGAGCTATCCAAGAGACCCAGTACTTC. It encodes CASSDGGAIQETQYF. Combining the CDR3 with reference TRBV2 and TRBJ2-5 gives the whole variable domain EPEVTQTPSHQVTQMGQEVILRCVPISNHLYFYWYRQILGQKVEFLVSFYNNEISEKSEIFDDQFSVERPDGSNFTLKIRSTKLEDSAMYFCASSDGGAIQETQYFGPGTRLLVL.

This clonotype was found a few times. The CDR3 DNA is TGTGCCAGCAGGGGGTCGCGGAGTAATGAAAAACTGTTTTTT. This gives the protein CASRGSRSNEKLFF. The rearrangement joins TRBV6-6 to TRBJ1-4; unclear D gene. The germline V and J ends were trimmed by 6 bases and 4 bases, with 12 bases remaining between them. Germline assignment: CDR1 MNHNY and CDR2 SVGAGI (reference sequence). This CDR3 contains 14 residues.

Ten or more counts support this clonotype. This sequence joins TRBV28 and TRBJ2-1; 10 bases are a match to TRBD2. Unmatched junction bases numbered 4, after V lost 6 bases and J lost 2 bases. The CDR3 has 15 residues. Germline V CDR1 and CDR2: MDHEN, SYDVKM. In DNA, the CDR3 is TGTGCCAGCAGATCCACTAGCGGGACCTACAATGAGCAGTTCTTC. This sequence encodes CASRSTSGTYNEQFF.

This clonotype has at least ten counts. This chain links TRBV29-1 with TRBJ2-7; 7 bases are a match to TRBD2. V shed 4 bases, J shed 2 bases, and the junction held 8 bases outside the gene matches. Germline CDR1 and CDR2: SQVTM and ANQGSEA. CDR3 length: 14 amino acids. The CDR3: CSVVETSAPYEQYF. The CDR3 DNA follows: TGCAGCGTTGTGGAAACTAGCGCTCCCTACGAGCAGTACTTC.

Ten or more counts support this clonotype. The J gene is TRBJ2-1, the V gene TRBV5-1, with a possible D match to TRBD1 (5 bases). The germline gives CDR1 SGHRS, CDR2 YFSETQ. Between the trimmed V and J ends, which lost 6 bases and 0 bases, there was a span of 10 bases. The length of the CDR3 is 14 residues. The CDR3 coding sequence is TGCGCCAGCATGGCAGGGCCCTCCTACAATGAGCAGTTCTTC. Encoded protein: CASMAGPSYNEQFF.

This clonotype was seen repeatedly, ten times or more. The V and J genes are TRBV3-2 and TRBJ2-2. TRBV3-2 is noted as a pseudogene. The CDR3 consists of 13 residues. The CDR3 sequence: CASSQVGSGELFF. Here the CDR3 DNA reads TGTGCCAGCAGCCAAGTGGGAAGCGGGGAGCTGTTTTTT.

This clonotype has at least ten counts. The chain is built from TRBV11-2 and TRBJ2-3; 8 nucleotides agree with TRBD2. This CDR3 is 16 amino acids long. Germline V CDR1 and CDR2: SGHAT, FQNNGV. V lost 1 base to trimming and J lost 4 bases; unmatched junction nucleotides: 7. CDR3 sequence (DNA): TGTGCCAGCAGCTTAGGGGGCGGACTAGCATCAGATACGCAGTATTTT. Encoded protein: CASSLGGGLASDTQYF.

This clonotype was recorded at least ten times. The chain employs TRBV11-3 and TRBJ1-1; D gene unclear. Germline V gene lookup returns CDR1 SGHNT and CDR2 YENEEA. The ends were cut back, 5 bases at V and 2 bases at J, with 12 bases in the middle. There are 14 residues in the CDR3. The CDR3, as DNA: TGTGCCAGCAGCCTAACCCGGACTAACACTGAAGCTTTCTTT. This codes for CASSLTRTNTEAFF.

This clonotype was seen repeatedly, ten times or more. V gene TRBV5-1 combines with J gene TRBJ2-7; TRBD2 might be the D (5 bases). Germline V gene lookup returns CDR1 SGHRS and CDR2 YFSETQ. The CDR3 is 13 amino acids. Between the trimmed V and J ends, which lost 0 bases and 4 bases, there was a span of 8 bases. CDR3 residues: CASSLEAGYEQYF. The DNA of the CDR3 is TGCGCCAGCAGCTTGGAGGCGGGTTACGAGCAGTACTTC.

This clonotype appeared many times. V and J are TRBV7-9 and TRBJ2-7; weak D call: TRBD1 (6 bases). The CDR3 spans 15 residues. V was shortened by 5 bases and J by 3 bases, with 17 bases between the two germline ends. Looked up from germline, CDR1 is SEHNR and CDR2 is FQNEAQ (reference sequence). As DNA, the CDR3 is TGTGCCAGCAGCGACGGACCAGGGGCCAACTACGAGCAGTACTTC. Its translation is CASSDGPGANYEQYF.

At least ten counts were recorded for this clonotype. The chain is built from TRBV7-9 and TRBJ2-6; D is ambiguous. Germline V gene lookup returns CDR1 SEHNR and CDR2 FQNEAQ (reference sequence). The V gene lost 3 bases and the J gene lost 1 base, with 10 bases spanning the gap. The CDR3 totals 16 residues. The CDR3 protein is CASSFSFGSGANVLTF. The CDR3 region has the DNA TGTGCCAGCAGCTTTTCTTTCGGTTCTGGGGCCAACGTCCTGACTTTC. Based on the CDR3 plus reference TRBV7-9 and TRBJ2-6, the full variable domain is DTGVSQNPRHKITKRGQNVTFRCDPISEHNRLYWYRQTLGQGPEFLTYFQNEAQLEKSRLLSDRFSAERPKGSFSTLEIQRTEQGDSAMYLCASSFSFGSGANVLTFGAGSRLTVL.

This clonotype was recorded a few times. The CDR3 protein is CASSPGQGCSGANVLTF. CDR3 in DNA: TGTGCCAGCAGCCCCGGACAGGGCTGCTCTGGGGCCAACGTCCTGACTTTC. The chain employs TRBV7-9 and TRBJ2-6, with TRBD1 matching over 8 bases. With V trimmed by 5 bases and J by 0 bases, 6 bases remained unmatched. CDR3 length: 17 residues. The V gene's germline CDR1 is SEHNR and CDR2 FQNEAQ (reference sequence).

This clonotype was detected ten times or more. The chain links TRBV7-9 to TRBJ1-1; D possibly corresponds to TRBD1 (5 bases). Trimming removed 6 bases at V and 5 bases at J, with 22 bases between. CDR3 length equals 16 residues. The germline gives CDR1 SEHNR, CDR2 FQNEAQ (reference sequence). The CDR3, as DNA: TGTGCCAGCAGTGTCGGGACGGCTGGGAGGAGGACTGAAGCTTTCTTT. It translates to CASSVGTAGRRTEAFF. The full variable domain, completed using reference TRBV7-9 and TRBJ1-1, is DTGVSQNPRHKITKRGQNVTFRCDPISEHNRLYWYRQTLGQGPEFLTYFQNEAQLEKSRLLSDRFSAERPKGSFSTLEIQRTEQGDSAMYLCASSVGTAGRRTEAFFGQGTRLTVV.

This clonotype was picked up many times. The chain joins TRBV29-1 to TRBJ2-3, with a possible D match to TRBD1 (5 bases). V gave up 6 bases and J gave up 4 bases, with 11 bases separating them. CDR1 SQVTM and CDR2 ANQGSEA come from the germline V gene. This CDR3 region has 12 residues. This CDR3 is CSVAGSSDTQYF. DNA for the CDR3: TGCAGCGTCGCAGGGTCGTCAGATACGCAGTATTTT.